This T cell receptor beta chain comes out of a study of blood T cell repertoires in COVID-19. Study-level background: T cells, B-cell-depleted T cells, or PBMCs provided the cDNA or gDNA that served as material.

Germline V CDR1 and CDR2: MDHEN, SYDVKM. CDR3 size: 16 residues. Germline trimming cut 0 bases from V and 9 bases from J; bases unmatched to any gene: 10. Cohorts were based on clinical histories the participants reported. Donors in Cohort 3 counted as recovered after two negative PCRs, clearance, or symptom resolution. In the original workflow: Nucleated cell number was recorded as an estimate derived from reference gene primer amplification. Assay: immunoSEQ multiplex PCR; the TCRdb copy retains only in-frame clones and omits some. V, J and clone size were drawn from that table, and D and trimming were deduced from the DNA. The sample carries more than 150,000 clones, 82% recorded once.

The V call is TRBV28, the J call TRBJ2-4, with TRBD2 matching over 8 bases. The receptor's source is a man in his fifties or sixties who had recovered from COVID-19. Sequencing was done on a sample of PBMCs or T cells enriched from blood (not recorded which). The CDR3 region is CASSLWQTSGQGIQYF. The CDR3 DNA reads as TGTGCCAGCAGTTTATGGCAAACTAGCGGCCAAGGCATTCAGTACTTC.